The 6 T cell receptor beta chains given below trace back to one sample, sequenced in a study of blood T cell repertoires in COVID-19. The method was immunoSEQ multiplex PCR; TCRdb's version includes in-frame clones alone and lacks a portion of them. The sample gives about 28,000 clones, 55% to 75% of which show up once; around 21% is in the top ten. The sequenced sample was peripheral blood. These receptors were collected from a boy aged 2 to 10 with active or convalescent COVID-19.

This sequence joins TRBV6-5 and TRBJ1-5; D unclear. The CDR3 sequence is 16 residues long. Per germline, CDR1 MNHEY and CDR2 SVGAGI. Trimming stripped 0 bases from V and 0 bases from J, with 9 bases between. For the CDR3, the DNA is TGTGCCAGCAGTTACTCCGGGGTAGGTAGCAATCAGCCCCAGCATTTT. Protein sequence: CASSYSGVGSNQPQHF.

The V call is TRBV7-9, the J call TRBJ1-1; the match to TRBD1 covers 7 bases. CDR1 SEHNR and CDR2 FQNEAQ come from the germline V gene (reference sequence). There are 12 residues in the CDR3. V dropped 6 bases and J dropped 8; count of bases not matched to a gene: 6. The CDR3 is CASSQTGIEAFF. CDR3 sequence (DNA): TGTGCCAGCAGTCAGACAGGGATCGAAGCTTTCTTT.

Written as DNA, the CDR3 is TGTGCCAGCACCCCCGGACAGGGATGGGGCTACACCTTC. Translation: CASTPGQGWGYTF. This chain connects TRBV14 to TRBJ1-2, with 8 bases matching TRBD1. J was trimmed by 8 bases and V by 7 bases; bases with no gene match: 9. Germline lookup yields CDR1 SGHDN and CDR2 FVKESK. The CDR3 is 13 amino acids.

The table lists this clone with a few counts. This sequence joins TRBV5-1 and TRBJ1-2, with a weak D call TRBD1 (6 bases). Germline V gives CDR1 SGHRS, CDR2 YFSETQ. The CDR3 totals 13 residues. With 4 bases removed from V and 8 bases from J, the gap between germline ends came to 15 bases. The CDR3 nucleotides are TGCGCCAGCAGCCGGGACACCCAGGGAGGCTACACCTTC. Residues: CASSRDTQGGYTF.

The chain employs TRBV27 and TRBJ2-1; 7 nucleotides align to TRBD2. This CDR3 comprises 13 residues. V shed 10 bases and J 3 bases; nucleotides not matched to a gene: 6. Germline assignment: CDR1 MNHEY and CDR2 SMNVEV (reference sequence). This chain's CDR3 is CATGRAGYNEQFF. In DNA form, the CDR3 reads TGTGCCACAGGGAGGGCCGGCTACAATGAGCAGTTCTTC.

The chain carries TRBV6-6 and TRBJ2-2; TRBD2 agrees at 13 bases. Germline values: CDR1 MNHNY, CDR2 SVGAGI (reference sequence). V gave up 7 bases and J gave up 6 bases; unmatched junction bases: 8. CDR3 size: 16 residues. The CDR3 sequence: CASTLLAGGSAGELFF. The CDR3 DNA sequence: TGTGCCAGCACCCTACTAGCGGGAGGGTCAGCCGGGGAGCTGTTTTTT.